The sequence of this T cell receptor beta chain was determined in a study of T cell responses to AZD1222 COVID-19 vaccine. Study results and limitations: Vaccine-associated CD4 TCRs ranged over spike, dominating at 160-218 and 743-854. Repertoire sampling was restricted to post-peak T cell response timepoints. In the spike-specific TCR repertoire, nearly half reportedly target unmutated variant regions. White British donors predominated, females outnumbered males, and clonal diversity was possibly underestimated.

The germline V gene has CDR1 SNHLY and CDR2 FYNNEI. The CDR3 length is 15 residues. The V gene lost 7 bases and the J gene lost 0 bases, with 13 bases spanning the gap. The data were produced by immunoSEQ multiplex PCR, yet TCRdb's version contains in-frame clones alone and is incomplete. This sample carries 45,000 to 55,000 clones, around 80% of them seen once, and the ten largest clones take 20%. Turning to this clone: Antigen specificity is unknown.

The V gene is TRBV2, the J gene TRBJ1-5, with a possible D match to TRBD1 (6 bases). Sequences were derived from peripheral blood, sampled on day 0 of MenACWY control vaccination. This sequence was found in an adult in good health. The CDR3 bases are TGTGCCAGCAAGGACAGAATCTATAGCAATCAGCCCCAGCATTTT. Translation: CASKDRIYSNQPQHF.